The next 29 T cell receptor beta chains were all read from a single sample in a study of tumor and adjacent non-tumor tissue in lung cancer. This sample's RNA came from whole unsorted tissue. The library came from three nested PCR rounds adapted from ARM-PCR protocols. TCRdb independently ran MiXCR on the multiplex PCR reads; one entry per CDR3 protein. The repertoire holds more than 70,000 distinct CDR3 sequences, 61% seen once, with roughly 15% in the top ten. Sequenced: lung tumor tissue. The receptors were sampled from a man aged 65-85 years with non-small cell lung cancer.

A remark on this clonotype: Just one base apart from a much larger clone, this may be a read error. The gene calls are TRBV25-1 and TRBJ2-7, with D unclear. CDR1 and CDR2 from the germline V gene are MGHDK and SYGVNS. The CDR3 totals 13 residues. The CDR3 DNA follows: TGTGCCCGCAGCCGAGGAACAACCTACGAGCAGTACTTC. Its translation: CARSRGTTYEQYF.

This clonotype was detected only a few times. This may come from a read error, since a much larger clone is one base off. The rearrangement joins TRBV12-3 or TRBV12-4 to TRBJ1-6; no definite D call. V gave up 6 bases and J gave up 9 bases, with 9 bases separating them. The CDR3 sequence is 12 residues long. The CDR3 coding sequence is TGTGCCAGCAGAAGCATGAGTTCACCCCTCCACTTT. Translating it yields CASRSMSSPLHF.

A note on this clonotype: Just one base apart from a much larger clone, this may be a read error. This chain links TRBV5-1 with TRBJ2-7; the D is unclear. V was pared by 6 bases and J by 4 bases, with 14 bases between. Germline V gives CDR1 SGHRS, CDR2 YFSETQ. This CDR3 is built from 13 residues. The CDR3 reads CASNLLGPYEQYF. CDR3 DNA: TGCGCCAGCAACCTTCTTGGCCCGTACGAGCAGTACTTC.

To note about this clonotype: No conserved phenylalanine or tryptophan is present at the end of the CDR3, so a read error is the likely explanation. The chain employs TRBV29-1 and TRBJ2-5; D may be TRBD2 (6 bases). The CDR3 loop spans 16 amino acids. Germline V gene sequence: CDR1 SQVTM, CDR2 ANQGSEA. The V end lost 6 bases, the J end lost 3 bases, and 23 bases lay between the germline ends. CDR3 bases: TGCAGCGTGGAGCCCGGAGCTAGCGCCTTAAAAGAGACCCAGTACTCC. Amino acid sequence: CSVEPGASALKETQYS.

About this clonotype itself: The junction departs from the called germline gene at one end, perhaps through a read error. This sequence joins TRBV11-2 and TRBJ2-6; 7 positions agree with TRBD1. This CDR3 has 19 residues. Germline V CDR1 and CDR2: SGHAT, FQNNGV. The CDR3 DNA reads TGTGCCAGGAACTCCCCGAGGGGAAGAGGGGGCTCTGGGGCCAACGCCCTGACTTTC. It translates to CARNSPRGRGGSGANALTF. The whole variable domain, remainder taken from reference TRBV11-2 and TRBJ2-6, is EAGVAQSPRYKIIEKRQSVAFWCNPISGHATLYWYQQILGQGPKLLIQFQNNGVVDDSQLPKDRFSAERLKGVDSTLKIQPAKLEDSAVYLCARNSPRGRGGSGANALTFGAGSRLTVL.

This clonotype was observed at least ten times. This sequence joins TRBV10-3 and TRBJ2-1; 8 nucleotides align to TRBD1. The CDR3 consists of 16 residues. Per the germline V gene, CDR1 is ENHRY and CDR2 is SYGVKD. Germline trimming cut 3 bases from V and 4 bases from J; bases unmatched to any gene: 8. CDR3 coding DNA: TGTGCCATCAGTGAAGGGCGACAGGGGCTATACAATGAGCAGTTCTTC. Amino acid sequence: CAISEGRQGLYNEQFF.

This clonotype came up once. Compared with germline, one end of the junction differs, possibly owing to a read error. The chain combines TRBV4-1 with TRBJ2-2; D remains ambiguous. Germline V gene data show CDR1 as MGHRA and CDR2 as YSYEKL. This CDR3 is 16 amino acids long. CDR3 sequence reads: CTSNQEVARNTGELFF. The CDR3, as DNA: TGCACCAGTAACCAAGAGGTTGCACGCAACACCGGGGAGCTGTTTTTT.

This clonotype was seen only a few times. The chain combines TRBV21-1 with TRBJ1-5; the table assigns TRBD1, which was not confirmed against the DNA. TRBV21-1 is classified as a pseudogene. The CDR3 runs to 18 residues. CDR3 DNA: TGTGCCAGCAGCAAAGTAGATGGGGACAGGGGCTACGGTCAGCCCCAGCATTTT. This codes for CASSKVDGDRGYGQPQHF.

Points on this clonotype: A junction end diverges from the germline sequence, so it may reflect a read error. The chain couples TRBV4-2 to TRBJ1-5; 12 nucleotides align to TRBD1. This CDR3 contains 17 residues. CDR1 LGHNA and CDR2 YNFKEQ come from the germline V gene. The chain's CDR3 is CANSHWGQGAGSQPQHF. The CDR3, as DNA: TGTGCCAACAGCCATTGGGGACAGGGGGCGGGGAGTCAGCCCCAGCATTTT.

V is TRBV5-1 and J is TRBJ2-7; TRBD2 might be the D (6 bases). Trimming removed 0 bases from V and 13 bases from J, with 23 bases in between. The CDR3 spans 15 residues. The germline V gene has CDR1 SGHRS and CDR2 YFSETQ. The CDR3 loop is CASSLGDLPGGGQYF. The CDR3 DNA reads TGCGCCAGCAGCTTGGGGGATCTTCCGGGTGGAGGGCAATACTTC.

Concerning this clonotype itself: Since the CDR3 does not end with the conserved phenylalanine or tryptophan, this likely comes from a read error. Because the CDR3's place on the DNA is in doubt, the DNA is left out and the CDR3 is given as listed by TCRdb. The chain is built from TRBV29-1 and TRBJ2-7; TRBD1, the table's D call, lacks a check against the DNA. The CDR3 length is 11 residues, termini included. The germline gives CDR1 SQVTM, CDR2 ANQGSEA. This chain's CDR3 is CSVESGAEQYY.

This clonotype occurred once. This may arise from a read error, as a much more abundant clone is one base away. V is TRBV20-1 and J is TRBJ2-1; 11 bases map to TRBD2. From germline, CDR1 is DFQATT and CDR2 SNEGSKA (reference sequence). The CDR3 sequence is 15 residues long. Written as DNA, the CDR3 is TGCAGTGCTAGTCCCCTACTAGCGGGAGTGGGTGAGCATTTCTTC. Translated: CSASPLLAGVGEHFF.

This clonotype was found a few times. It may be a read error: a sequence one base away is much more abundant. The chain links TRBV6-1 to TRBJ2-7; possibly TRBD1 or TRBD2 for D (5 bases each). Germline V gene data show CDR1 as MNHNS and CDR2 as SASEGT. The CDR3 totals 13 residues. The CDR3 DNA reads TGTGCCAGCTCTACGACGGGGCCCTACAAGCAGTACTTC. It is translated as CASSTTGPYKQYF.

On this clonotype: At one end, the junction sequence differs from germline, possibly due to a read error. J is TRBJ2-3 and V is TRBV29-1, with a weak D call TRBD1 (6 bases). Germline V gene lookup returns CDR1 SQVTM and CDR2 ANQGSEA. The CDR3 length is 13 residues. The CDR3 loop is CSDRGVRTDTLYF. CDR3 coding DNA: TGCAGCGACCGTGGGGTGAGGACAGATACGCTGTATTTT.

A remark on this clonotype: The conserved closing phenylalanine or tryptophan is absent in this CDR3, likely reflecting a read error. The chain employs TRBV4-1 and TRBJ2-3; 8 bases align to TRBD1. The ends lost 3 bases at V and 4 bases at J; junction bases unmatched: 6. CDR1 is MGHRA and CDR2 is YSYEKL in the germline V gene. CDR3 length: 15 residues. DNA for the CDR3: TGCGCCAGCAGCCACCTCGACAGGGGCGCAGATACGCAGTATTAT. It codes for CASSHLDRGADTQYY.

In the case of this clonotype: A much larger clonotype is one base distant, so this may be a read error. The rearrangement joins TRBV4-1 to TRBJ2-1; 7 positions agree with TRBD2. This CDR3 region has 16 residues. Germline CDR1 is MGHRA and CDR2 is YSYEKL. The CDR3 bases are TGCGCCAGCAGCCAGGCCACCGGGACTACACGCAATGAGCAGCTCTTC. It specifies CASSQATGTTRNEQLF.

V is TRBV5-1 and J is TRBJ2-7; 7 bases are shared with TRBD1. From germline, CDR1 is SGHRS and CDR2 YFSETQ. This CDR3 has 13 amino acids. V was pared by 5 bases and J by 4 bases, with 6 bases of the junction left unmatched. This CDR3 is CASRLSTGYEQYF. The CDR3 DNA follows: TGCGCCAGCAGACTATCGACAGGGTACGAGCAGTACTTC.

This clonotype was counted at least ten times. J is TRBJ1-2 and V is TRBV29-1; the D gene is possibly TRBD1 (5 bases). This CDR3 has 14 amino acids. Trimming took off 3 bases at V and 2 bases at J, with 13 bases between the two ends. Germline V lookup: CDR1 SQVTM, CDR2 ANQGSEA. CDR3 region: CSVEFGAENYGYTF. The CDR3 DNA reads TGCAGCGTTGAGTTCGGGGCAGAGAACTATGGCTACACCTTC.

As to this clonotype: A much larger clone differs from this one at a single base, so this may be a read error. The chain employs TRBV28 and TRBJ1-1; D may be TRBD1 (6 bases). The CDR3 is 12 amino acids. CDR1 MDHEN and CDR2 SYDVKM come from the germline V gene. CDR3 in DNA: TGTACCAGCAGCCAGATGACAGGCCAAGCTTTCTTT. Translated, it gives CTSSQMTGQAFF.

This clonotype rates as large. This chain connects TRBV11-2 to TRBJ2-7; 14 bases align to TRBD2. The V gene end was trimmed by 2 bases and the J gene end by 6 bases; junction bases not matched to a gene: 9. There are 17 residues in the CDR3. Germline CDR1 and CDR2: SGHAT and FQNNGV. The CDR3 DNA follows: TGTGCCAGCAGCTTAAATCCGGGACTAGCGGGAGTTCGCGAGCAGTACTTC. Translated, it gives CASSLNPGLAGVREQYF.

This clonotype came up many times. The chain joins TRBV6-1 to TRBJ2-7; tentative D call: TRBD2 (5 bases). Germline-derived CDR1 and CDR2 are MNHNS and SASEGT. V was trimmed by 0 bases and J by 1 base, leaving 7 bases between them. The CDR3 sequence is 14 residues long. This CDR3 reads CASSEAPGSYEQYF. DNA of the CDR3: TGTGCCAGCAGTGAAGCGCCGGGGTCCTACGAGCAGTACTTC.

Comment on this clonotype: The junction departs from germline at one end; a sequencing error may be responsible. The V and J genes are TRBV11-2 and TRBJ2-3; D gene unclear. Germline CDR1 is SGHAT and CDR2 is FQNNGV. The CDR3 sequence is 15 residues long. CDR3 loop: CASSTTNSHTDTKYF. CDR3 nucleotides: TGTGCCAGCAGCACGACCAATTCCCACACGGATACGAAGTATTTT.

Notes on this clonotype: Germline and junction disagree at one end, which may indicate a read error. CDR3 sequence: CVSSTHSGRASEQYF. The CDR3 DNA reads as TGTGTCAGCAGTACTCACAGCGGGAGGGCCTCCGAGCAGTACTTC. The chain is built from TRBV11-1 and TRBJ2-7, with TRBD2 matching 10 bases. This CDR3 is built from 15 residues. The germline V gene has CDR1 SGHAT and CDR2 FQDESV (reference sequence).

With regard to this clonotype: A read error may be the cause here, since a much bigger clone is one base away. This chain uses TRBV6-4 with TRBJ2-2; 7 bases map to TRBD1. Germline V gene data show CDR1 as MRHNA and CDR2 as SNTAGT. The CDR3 consists of 14 residues. The CDR3 nucleotides read TGTACCAGCAGAACAGGGGACGACGGCGGGGAGCTGTTTTTT. This encodes CTSRTGDDGGELFF.

Note on this clonotype: Germline is not matched at one junction end, which may reflect a read error. The chain uses TRBV11-3 and TRBJ1-1; possibly TRBD1 for D (6 bases). The CDR3 runs to 16 residues. Germline CDR1 SGHNT, CDR2 YENEEA. In DNA, the CDR3 is TGTGCCAGCAGCCGGAGCGGGACAAATATGAAGACTGAAGCTTTCTTC. It encodes CASSRSGTNMKTEAFF.

Turning to this clonotype: A much larger clone differs from this one at a single base, so this may be a read error. CDR3 nucleotides: TGTGCCAGCAGCTTCAGCGGGAGATGGGATACGCCGTATTTT. Its protein product is CASSFSGRWDTPYF. V gene TRBV5-6 combines with J gene TRBJ2-3; 8 bases are a match to TRBD2. CDR3 length: 14 amino acids. Germline V gene lookup returns CDR1 SGHDT and CDR2 YYEEEE.

In its sample, this clonotype was seen once. At one boundary the junction diverges from the germline segment, which might be a read error. The J gene is TRBJ2-1, the V gene TRBV24-1, with D hard to call. The CDR3 has 16 residues. The germline V gene encodes CDR1 KGHDR and CDR2 SFDVKD. The CDR3 DNA sequence: TGTGCCACCGGTGATCCCAGGATAGGTTTCTACAATGAGCAGTTCTTT. Translated, it gives CATGDPRIGFYNEQFF.

In regard to this clonotype: The germline gene is not matched at one end of the junction; a read error may be the cause. The chain has TRBV5-1 and TRBJ2-6; TRBD2 might be the D (6 bases). The germline CDR1 and CDR2 sequences are SGHRS and YFSETQ. The CDR3 length is 13 residues. CDR3 DNA sequence: TGCGTCAGCCTGGGGACTGGGGCCAACATCCTGACTTTC. This encodes CVSLGTGANILTF. Looking up the rest from reference TRBV5-1 and TRBJ2-6 gives the full variable domain: KAGVTQTPRYLIKTRGQQVTLSCSPISGHRSVSWYQQTPGQGLQFLFEYFSETQRNKGNFPGRFSGRQFSNSRSEMNVSTLELGDSALYLCVSLGTGANILTFGAGSRLTVL.

This clonotype was detected once. V usage is TRBV12-3 or TRBV12-4 and J usage is TRBJ2-2; D is perhaps TRBD1 (5 bases). V shed 6 bases and J shed 0 bases, with 14 bases lying between them. The CDR3 is 16 residues long. As DNA, the CDR3 is TGTGCCAGCAGCCTTCTCGTAGGGGCGAACACCGGGGAGCTGTTTTTT. This sequence encodes CASSLLVGANTGELFF.